This is a list of T cell receptor beta chains from one sample in a study of response to subunit inactivated influenza vaccine. One entry per CDR3 protein, called by TCRdb with MiXCR from the RT-PCR reads. The profile shows 590,000 or so distinct CDR3 sequences, about 14% of them singletons. The sample consisted of PBMCs from blood, taken roughly 15 days before vaccination. These receptors all come from a man aged 45-65 years who received an inactivated influenza vaccine. The CDR3 runs from the conserved cysteine through the conserved F or W.

CDR3 length,V gene,J gene,CDR3 protein
16,TRBV4-3,TRBJ2-3,CASSQDGGSPTDTQYF
10,TRBV18,TRBJ2-4,CASPLFVQYF
15,TRBV12-3/TRBV12-4,TRBJ1-1,CASSLLSGGYTEAFF
14,TRBV4-1,TRBJ1-5,CASSRLTGNQPQHF
17,TRBV23-1,TRBJ2-1,CASSQGASGGACNEQFF
13,TRBV29-1,TRBJ2-7,CSVVLTSDYEQYF
16,TRBV20-1,TRBJ1-4,CSAPKRTGGENEKLFF
13,TRBV19,TRBJ1-1,CASRAGRNTEAFF
13,TRBV20-1,TRBJ1-2,CSAATGGGYGYTF
13,TRBV2,TRBJ1-2,CASSDQGGYGYTF
13,TRBV20-1,TRBJ2-7,CSALAGGLYEQYF
15,TRBV6-1,TRBJ1-4,CASADSGGIGEKLFF
15,TRBV20-1,TRBJ2-3,CSASPLAGVKDTQYF
20,TRBV15,TRBJ2-5,CATSRDRGASRSGIQETQYF